Shown below are 17 T cell receptor beta chains from a single sample sequenced in a study of shared clonotypes between healthy human individuals. TCRdb keeps only in-frame clones here, not all; method: immunoSEQ multiplex PCR. The data show 980,000 or so clones, 76% seen once. Material: memory CD4+ T cells sorted from blood. Regarding subset: CD45RA-negative fraction. All receptors derive from a man aged 18-30 years in good health.

This clone came up a few times. The chain has TRBV7-2 and TRBJ2-7, with a weak D call TRBD2 (5 bases). Germline V lookup: CDR1 SGHTA, CDR2 FQGNSA. There are 14 residues in the CDR3. V lost 6 bases and J 5 bases, leaving 17 bases between the germline ends. CDR3 coding DNA: TGTGCCAGCAGTTCGGGGTTCGTGCTCCACGAGCAGTACTTC. Its translation: CASSSGFVLHEQYF.

This sequence joins TRBV6-6 and TRBJ1-5; 8 nucleotides line up with TRBD1. Per the germline V gene, CDR1 is MNHNY and CDR2 is SVGAGI (reference sequence). The CDR3 runs to 16 residues. The V and J ends lost 5 bases and 4 bases, in that order; junction bases with no gene match: 10. CDR3 sequence reads: CASSPWTGRGNQPQHF. The CDR3 bases are TGTGCCAGCAGTCCTTGGACAGGGCGGGGGAATCAGCCCCAGCATTTT.

This chain links TRBV5-1 with TRBJ1-4; possible D gene TRBD1, 6 bases. Trimming pared 4 bases from V and 0 bases from J, leaving 16 bases between. Germline V gene lookup returns CDR1 SGHRS and CDR2 YFSETQ. CDR3 length: 17 residues. The chain's CDR3 is CASSPLGGGPTNEKLFF. The CDR3 region has the DNA TGCGCCAGCAGCCCACTAGGGGGGGGACCAACTAATGAAAAACTGTTTTTT.

This chain links TRBV5-1 with TRBJ2-3; 8 nucleotides agree with TRBD2. Germline values: CDR1 SGHRS, CDR2 YFSETQ. This CDR3 comprises 14 residues. V lost 2 bases to trimming and J lost 6 bases; unmatched junction nucleotides: 5. The CDR3 nucleotides are TGCGCCAGCAGCTTTAGCGGGGCCCCGGATACGCAGTATTTT. This gives the protein CASSFSGAPDTQYF.

The chain employs TRBV7-2 and TRBJ1-5, with D tentatively TRBD1 (6 bases). CDR1 and CDR2 from the germline V gene are SGHTA and FQGNSA. The V and J ends lost 5 bases and 0 bases respectively, with 20 bases between them. CDR3 length equals 18 residues. CDR3 DNA: TGTGCCAGCAGCCCGAACAGGGTCCCTACTTATAGCAATCAGCCCCAGCATTTT. Amino acid sequence: CASSPNRVPTYSNQPQHF.

The rearrangement uses TRBV4-1 and TRBJ2-1; 10 bases are a match to TRBD2. CDR1 and CDR2 from the germline V gene are MGHRA and YSYEKL. CDR3 length: 15 amino acids. The V and J ends lost 4 bases and 4 bases, in that order; junction bases with no gene match: 4. For the CDR3, the DNA is TGCGCCAGCAGCCGAGGACTAGCGGTATACAATGAGCAGTTCTTC. Protein product: CASSRGLAVYNEQFF.

This chain uses TRBV18 with TRBJ2-2; tentative D call: TRBD2 (5 bases). Trimming removed 2 bases at V and 1 base at J, with 14 bases between. This CDR3 is 17 amino acids long. The germline CDR1 and CDR2 sequences are KGHSH and LQKENI. The CDR3 DNA follows: TGTGCCAGCTCACCAGACCGGGGTACGATGAACACCGGGGAGCTGTTTTTT. Translating it yields CASSPDRGTMNTGELFF.

The CDR3 DNA reads TGCGCCAGCAGCTTGGAACGGGCTGAGCAGTTCTTC. This translates into CASSLERAEQFF. V is TRBV5-1 and J is TRBJ2-1; D uncertain. Germline CDR1 reads SGHRS; CDR2 reads YFSETQ. CDR3 length: 12 amino acids. Trimming took 0 bases from V and 9 from J, leaving 7 bases between them.

The chain has TRBV10-2 and TRBJ2-5; 7 nucleotides agree with TRBD2. From germline, CDR1 is WSHSY and CDR2 SAAADI. CDR3 length: 15 residues. V lost 3 bases and J lost 5; bases outside the gene matches: 9. The CDR3 here is CASSERRESLETQYF. CDR3 coding DNA: TGCGCCAGCAGTGAACGGCGGGAGAGTTTGGAGACCCAGTACTTC.

V and J are TRBV5-5 and TRBJ2-3; tentatively, D is TRBD2 (5 bases). Trimming stripped 4 bases from V and 1 base from J, with 10 bases between. The CDR3 length is 14 residues. Germline-derived CDR1 and CDR2 are SGHKS and YYEKEE (reference sequence). The CDR3 DNA reads TGTGCCAGCAGCCTAGCTTCAGGCACAGATACGCAGTATTTT. It encodes CASSLASGTDTQYF.

This sequence joins TRBV19 and TRBJ2-5; no clear D. The CDR3 consists of 14 residues. In germline, CDR1 is LNHDA, CDR2 SQIVND (reference sequence). The germline V and J ends were trimmed by 6 bases and 4 bases, with 15 bases remaining between them. The CDR3 region has the DNA TGTGCCAGTAGAACGTCACACGGTCGAGAGACCCAGTACTTC. It specifies CASRTSHGRETQYF. Based on the CDR3 plus reference TRBV19 and TRBJ2-5, the full variable domain is DGGITQSPKYLFRKEGQNVTLSCEQNLNHDAMYWYRQDPGQGLRLIYYSQIVNDFQKGDIAEGYSVSREKKESFPLTVTSAQKNPTAFYLCASRTSHGRETQYFGPGTRLLVL.

The chain has TRBV27 and TRBJ1-6, with D perhaps matching TRBD1 (5 bases). The CDR3 has 13 amino acids. CDR1 is MNHEY, CDR2 SMNVEV, per germline (reference sequence). The V end lost 8 bases, the J end lost 6 bases, and 11 bases lay between the germline ends. In DNA, the CDR3 is TGTGCCAGCCGCGACAGCACTAATTCACCCCTCCACTTT. This encodes CASRDSTNSPLHF.

This clone was counted ten times or more. The chain carries TRBV30 and TRBJ1-1; D gene unclear. V lost 1 base and J lost 0, with 9 bases in between. This CDR3 is 14 amino acids long. Germline V gene data show CDR1 as GTSNPN and CDR2 as SVGIG (reference sequence). CDR3 DNA sequence: TGTGCCTGGAGTGGTCTGAGGGTGAACACTGAAGCTTTCTTT. It translates to CAWSGLRVNTEAFF.

As DNA, the CDR3 is TGTGCCAGCAGCTTTGCCCCCAGCACCGGGGAGCTGTTTTTT. Translating gives CASSFAPSTGELFF. The chain links TRBV11-2 to TRBJ2-2; no firm D call. Germline-derived CDR1 and CDR2 are SGHAT and FQNNGV. Trimming shortened V by 3 bases and J by 4 bases, and 9 bases separated the two germline ends. The CDR3 consists of 14 residues. The whole variable domain, remainder taken from reference TRBV11-2 and TRBJ2-2, is EAGVAQSPRYKIIEKRQSVAFWCNPISGHATLYWYQQILGQGPKLLIQFQNNGVVDDSQLPKDRFSAERLKGVDSTLKIQPAKLEDSAVYLCASSFAPSTGELFFGEGSRLTVL.

The J gene is TRBJ1-2, the V gene TRBV27; 8 bases are shared with TRBD1. There are 16 residues in the CDR3. J was trimmed by 7 bases and V by 5 bases; bases with no gene match: 15. In germline, CDR1 is MNHEY, CDR2 SMNVEV (reference sequence). The CDR3: CASSPNIGQGVGGYTF. CDR3 nucleotide sequence: TGTGCCAGCAGTCCAAACATCGGACAGGGAGTCGGTGGCTACACCTTC.

This sequence joins TRBV5-4 and TRBJ1-6; D is possibly TRBD1 (6 bases). Trimming pared 4 bases from V and 7 bases from J, leaving 18 bases between. The CDR3 contains 16 residues. Germline V gives CDR1 SGHNT, CDR2 YYREEE (reference sequence). The CDR3 nucleotides are TGTGCCAGCAGCATTATAGGGGGTTCGGAAAATTCACCCCTCCACTTT. Amino acids: CASSIIGGSENSPLHF.

This clone appeared once. CDR3 in amino acids: CASSLARTGVYGYTF. The CDR3 coding sequence is TGTGCCAGCAGCTTAGCGCGGACAGGGGTCTATGGCTACACCTTC. This chain links TRBV7-9 with TRBJ1-2; 9 nucleotides line up with TRBD1. The V and J ends lost 0 bases and 4 bases, in that order; junction bases with no gene match: 3. The CDR3 has 15 residues. Germline assignment: CDR1 SEHNR and CDR2 FQNEAQ (reference sequence).